The clone carrying this T cell receptor beta chain was seen repeatedly, ten times or more. What it binds is not known. The CDR3 runs to 14 residues. V lost 4 bases and J lost 2, with 10 bases in between. CDR1 is MRHNA and CDR2 is SNTAGT in the germline V gene. This related bone marrow graft donor gave peripheral blood on the day of marrow donation. This record belongs to a study of T cells after posttransplantation cyclophosphamide. Overall study findings and caveats: Recipient CMV seropositivity and CMV reactivation strongly tracked TRB clonality. Donor CD8+ memory clones often dominated recipient blood repertoires at later times. Skin or GI-infiltrating T cells shared few TRB sequences with blood.

Generated by immunoSEQ multiplex PCR, the TCRdb table keeps only in-frame clones and is missing some. The sample presents about 24,000 clones, none singletons. The specimen was PBMCs. The clonotype originates from a woman in her sixties or seventies in good health, CMV-negative, and a related stem cell transplant donor. The chain has TRBV6-4 and TRBJ2-3; D might be TRBD1 (7 bases). CDR3 region: CASSAGGTTDTQYF. In nucleotides, the CDR3 is TGTGCCAGCAGTGCAGGGGGGACCACAGATACGCAGTATTTT.